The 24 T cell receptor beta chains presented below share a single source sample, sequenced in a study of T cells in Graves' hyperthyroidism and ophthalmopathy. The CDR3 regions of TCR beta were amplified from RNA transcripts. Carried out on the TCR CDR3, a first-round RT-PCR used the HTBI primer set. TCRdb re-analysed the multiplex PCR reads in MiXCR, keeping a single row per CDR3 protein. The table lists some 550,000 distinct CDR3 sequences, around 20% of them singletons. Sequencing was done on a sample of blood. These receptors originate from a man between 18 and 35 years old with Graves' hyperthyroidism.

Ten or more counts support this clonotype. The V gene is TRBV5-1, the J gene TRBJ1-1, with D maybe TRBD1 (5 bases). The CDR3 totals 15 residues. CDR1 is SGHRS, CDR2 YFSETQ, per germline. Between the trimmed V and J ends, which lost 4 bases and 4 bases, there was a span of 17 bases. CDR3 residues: CASSPSGTGATEAFF. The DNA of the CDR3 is TGCGCCAGCAGCCCTTCAGGGACGGGAGCCACTGAAGCTTTCTTT.

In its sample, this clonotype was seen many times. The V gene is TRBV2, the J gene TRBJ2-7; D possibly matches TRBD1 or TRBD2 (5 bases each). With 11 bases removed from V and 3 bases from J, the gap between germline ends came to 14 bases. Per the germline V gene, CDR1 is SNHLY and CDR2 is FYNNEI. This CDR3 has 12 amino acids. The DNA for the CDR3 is TGTGCCTCAACGTGGGACGGCTACGAGCAGTACTTC. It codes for CASTWDGYEQYF.

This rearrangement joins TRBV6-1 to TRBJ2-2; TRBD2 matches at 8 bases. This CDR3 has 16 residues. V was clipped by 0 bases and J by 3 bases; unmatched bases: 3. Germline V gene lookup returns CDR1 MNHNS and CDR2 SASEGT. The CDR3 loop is CASSEAGTRHTGELFF. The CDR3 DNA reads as TGTGCCAGCAGTGAAGCCGGGACTAGACACACCGGGGAGCTGTTTTTT.

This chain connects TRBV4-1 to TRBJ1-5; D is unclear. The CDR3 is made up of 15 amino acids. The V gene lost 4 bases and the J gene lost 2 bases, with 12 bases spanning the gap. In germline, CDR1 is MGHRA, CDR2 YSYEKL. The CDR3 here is CASSRGPSGNQPQHF. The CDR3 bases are TGCGCCAGCAGCCGAGGACCCTCTGGCAATCAGCCCCAGCATTTT.

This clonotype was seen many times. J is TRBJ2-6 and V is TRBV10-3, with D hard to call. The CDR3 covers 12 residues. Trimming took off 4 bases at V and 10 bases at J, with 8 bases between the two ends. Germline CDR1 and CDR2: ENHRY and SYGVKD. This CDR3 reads CAISASVNVLTF. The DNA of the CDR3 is TGTGCCATCAGTGCGTCGGTTAACGTCCTGACTTTC.

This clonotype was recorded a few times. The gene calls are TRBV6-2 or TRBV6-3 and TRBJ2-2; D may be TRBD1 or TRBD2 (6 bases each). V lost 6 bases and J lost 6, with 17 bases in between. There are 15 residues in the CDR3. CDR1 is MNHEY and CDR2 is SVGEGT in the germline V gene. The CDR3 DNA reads TGTGCCAGCAGCCGGAGGTCCGGGGGCCCCGGGGAGCTGTTTTTT. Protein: CASSRRSGGPGELFF.

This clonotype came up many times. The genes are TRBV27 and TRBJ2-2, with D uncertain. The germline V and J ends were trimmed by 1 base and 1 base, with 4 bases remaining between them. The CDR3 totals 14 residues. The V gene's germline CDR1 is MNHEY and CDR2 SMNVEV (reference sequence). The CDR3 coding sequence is TGTGCCAGCAGTTTATTTCAGAACACCGGGGAGCTGTTTTTT. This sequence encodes CASSLFQNTGELFF.

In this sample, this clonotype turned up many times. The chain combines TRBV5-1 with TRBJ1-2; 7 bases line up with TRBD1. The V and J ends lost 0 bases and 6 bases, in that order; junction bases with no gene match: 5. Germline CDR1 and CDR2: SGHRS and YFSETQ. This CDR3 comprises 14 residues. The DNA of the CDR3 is TGCGCCAGCAGCTTGGGACAGGGCGGGGATGGCTACACCTTC. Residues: CASSLGQGGDGYTF.

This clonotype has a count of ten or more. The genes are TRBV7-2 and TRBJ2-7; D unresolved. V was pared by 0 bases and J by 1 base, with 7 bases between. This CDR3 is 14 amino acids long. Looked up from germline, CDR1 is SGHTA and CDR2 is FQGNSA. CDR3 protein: CASSLAATSYEQYF. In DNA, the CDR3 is TGTGCCAGCAGCTTAGCGGCAACTTCCTACGAGCAGTACTTC.

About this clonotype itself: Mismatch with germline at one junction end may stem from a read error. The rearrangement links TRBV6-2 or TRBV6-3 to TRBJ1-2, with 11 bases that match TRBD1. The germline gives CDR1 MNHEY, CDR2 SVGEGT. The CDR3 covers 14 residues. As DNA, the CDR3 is TGTGCCTGCAGTTATCGGGACAGGGGGTATGGCTACACCTTC. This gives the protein CACSYRDRGYGYTF.

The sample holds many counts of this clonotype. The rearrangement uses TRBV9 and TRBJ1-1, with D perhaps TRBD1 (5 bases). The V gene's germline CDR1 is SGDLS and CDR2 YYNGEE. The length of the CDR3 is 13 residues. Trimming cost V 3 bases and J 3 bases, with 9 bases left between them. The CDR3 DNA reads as TGTGCCAGCAGCGCGCAGGGTGACACTGAAGCTTTCTTT. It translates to CASSAQGDTEAFF.

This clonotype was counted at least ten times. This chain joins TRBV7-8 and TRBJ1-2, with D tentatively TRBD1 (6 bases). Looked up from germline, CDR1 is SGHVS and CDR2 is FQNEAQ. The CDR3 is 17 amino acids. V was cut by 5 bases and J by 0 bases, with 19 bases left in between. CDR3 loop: CASSPGPGQSTNYGYTF. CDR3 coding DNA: TGTGCCAGCAGCCCGGGGCCCGGACAGTCCACTAACTATGGCTACACCTTC.

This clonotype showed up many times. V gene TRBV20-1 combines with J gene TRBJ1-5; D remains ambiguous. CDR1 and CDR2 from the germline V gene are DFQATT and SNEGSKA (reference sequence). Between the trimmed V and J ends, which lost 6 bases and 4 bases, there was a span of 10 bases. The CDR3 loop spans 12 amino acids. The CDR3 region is CSAGSNNQPQHF. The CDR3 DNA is TGCAGTGCAGGAAGTAATAATCAGCCCCAGCATTTT.

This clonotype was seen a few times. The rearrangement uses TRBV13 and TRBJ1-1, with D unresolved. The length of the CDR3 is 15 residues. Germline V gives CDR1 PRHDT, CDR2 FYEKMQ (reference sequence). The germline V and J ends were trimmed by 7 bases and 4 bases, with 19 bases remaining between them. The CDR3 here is CASNTLGGSGTEAFF. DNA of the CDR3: TGTGCCAGCAACACCCTCGGAGGGTCGGGCACTGAAGCTTTCTTT.

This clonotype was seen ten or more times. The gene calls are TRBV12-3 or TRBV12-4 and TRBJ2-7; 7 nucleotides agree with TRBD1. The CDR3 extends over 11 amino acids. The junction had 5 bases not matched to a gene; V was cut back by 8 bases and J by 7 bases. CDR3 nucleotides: TGTGCCAGCGGCATCAGGGGGGAGCAGTACTTC. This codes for CASGIRGEQYF.

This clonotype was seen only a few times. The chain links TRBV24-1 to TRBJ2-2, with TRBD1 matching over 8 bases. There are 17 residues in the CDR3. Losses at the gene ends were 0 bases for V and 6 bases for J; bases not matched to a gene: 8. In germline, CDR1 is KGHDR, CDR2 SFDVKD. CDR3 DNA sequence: TGTGCCACCAGTGATTTGCCCCAGGGGGCTTTGGCCGGGGAGCTGTTTTTT. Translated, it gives CATSDLPQGALAGELFF.

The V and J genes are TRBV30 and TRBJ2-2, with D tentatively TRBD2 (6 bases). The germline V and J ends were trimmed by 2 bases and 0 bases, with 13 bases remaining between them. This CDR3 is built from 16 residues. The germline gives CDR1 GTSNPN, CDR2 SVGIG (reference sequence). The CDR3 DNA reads TGTGCCTGGAGTCAGCTAGCGAGCGCGAACACCGGGGAGCTGTTTTTT. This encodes CAWSQLASANTGELFF.

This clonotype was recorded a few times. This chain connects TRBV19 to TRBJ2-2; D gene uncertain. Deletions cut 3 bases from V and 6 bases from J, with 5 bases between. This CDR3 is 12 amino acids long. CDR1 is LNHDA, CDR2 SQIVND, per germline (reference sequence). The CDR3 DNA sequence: TGTGCCAGTAGTATTTGGCCCGGGGAGCTGTTTTTT. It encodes CASSIWPGELFF.

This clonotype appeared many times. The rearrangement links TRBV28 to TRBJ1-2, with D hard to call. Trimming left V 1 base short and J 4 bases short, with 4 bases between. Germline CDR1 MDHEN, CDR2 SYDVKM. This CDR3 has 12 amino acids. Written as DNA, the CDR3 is TGTGCCAGCAGTTTATTTGGCTATGGCTACACCTTC. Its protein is CASSLFGYGYTF.

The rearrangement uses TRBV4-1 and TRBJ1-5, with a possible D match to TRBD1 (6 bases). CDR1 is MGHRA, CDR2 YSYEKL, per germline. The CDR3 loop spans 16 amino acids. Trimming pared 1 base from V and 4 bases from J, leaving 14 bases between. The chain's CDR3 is CASSQGDDRKNQPQHF. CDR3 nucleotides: TGCGCCAGCAGCCAAGGGGATGACAGGAAGAATCAGCCCCAGCATTTT.

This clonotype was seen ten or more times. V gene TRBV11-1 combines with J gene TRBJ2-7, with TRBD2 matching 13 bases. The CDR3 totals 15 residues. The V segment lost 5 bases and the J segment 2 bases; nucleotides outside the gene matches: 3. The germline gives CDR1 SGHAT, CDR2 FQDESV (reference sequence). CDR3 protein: CASSPGLAGPYEQYF. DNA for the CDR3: TGTGCCAGCAGCCCGGGACTAGCGGGGCCCTACGAGCAGTACTTC.

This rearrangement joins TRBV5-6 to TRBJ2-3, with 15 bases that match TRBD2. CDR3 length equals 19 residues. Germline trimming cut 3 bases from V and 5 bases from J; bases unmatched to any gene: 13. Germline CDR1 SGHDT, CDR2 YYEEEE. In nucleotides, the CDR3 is TGTGCCAGCAGCTCCCTTCCGCGGGGACTAGCGGGGGGAGGAGATACGCAGTATTTT. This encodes CASSSLPRGLAGGGDTQYF.

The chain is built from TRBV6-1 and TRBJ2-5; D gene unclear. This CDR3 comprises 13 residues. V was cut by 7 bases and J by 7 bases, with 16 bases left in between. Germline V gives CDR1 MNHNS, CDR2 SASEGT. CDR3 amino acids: CASKQQRSGTQYF. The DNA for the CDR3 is TGTGCCAGCAAACAACAGAGGTCGGGGACCCAGTACTTC.

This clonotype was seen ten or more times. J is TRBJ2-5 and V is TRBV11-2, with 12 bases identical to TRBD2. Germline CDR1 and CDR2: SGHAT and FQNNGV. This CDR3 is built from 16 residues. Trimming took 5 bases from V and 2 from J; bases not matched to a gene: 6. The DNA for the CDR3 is TGTGCCAGCAGCCACTTTGGACTAGCGGGGCAAGAGACCCAGTACTTC. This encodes CASSHFGLAGQETQYF.